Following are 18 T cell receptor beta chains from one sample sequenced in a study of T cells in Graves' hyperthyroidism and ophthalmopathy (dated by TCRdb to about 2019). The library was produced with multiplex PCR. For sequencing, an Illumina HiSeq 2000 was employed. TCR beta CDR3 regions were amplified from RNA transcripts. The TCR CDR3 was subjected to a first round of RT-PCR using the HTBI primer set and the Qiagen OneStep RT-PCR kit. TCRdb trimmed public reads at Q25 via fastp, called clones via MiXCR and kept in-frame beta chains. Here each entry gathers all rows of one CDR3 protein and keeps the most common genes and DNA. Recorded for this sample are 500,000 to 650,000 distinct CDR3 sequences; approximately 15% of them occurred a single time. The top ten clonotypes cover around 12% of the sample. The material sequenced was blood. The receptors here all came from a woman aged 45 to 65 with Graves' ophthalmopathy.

The CDR3 DNA reads as TGTGCCAGCAGCTTAGGGACAGGGATGGATACGCAGTATTTT. This codes for CASSLGTGMDTQYF. This chain links TRBV7-3 with TRBJ2-3; 9 nucleotides agree with TRBD1. V was clipped by 2 bases and J by 6 bases; unmatched bases: 3. This CDR3 comprises 14 residues. CDR1 is SGHTA and CDR2 is FQGTGA in the germline V gene.

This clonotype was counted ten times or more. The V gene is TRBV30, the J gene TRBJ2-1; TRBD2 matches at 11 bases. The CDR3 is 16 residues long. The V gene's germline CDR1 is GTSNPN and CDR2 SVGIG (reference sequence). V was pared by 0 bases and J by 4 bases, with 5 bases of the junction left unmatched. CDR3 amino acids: CAWSVSGLAGYNEQFF. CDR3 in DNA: TGTGCCTGGAGTGTTAGCGGACTAGCGGGTTACAATGAGCAGTTCTTC. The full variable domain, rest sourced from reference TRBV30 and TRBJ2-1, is SQTIHQWPATLVQPVGSPLSLECTVEGTSNPNLYWYRQAAGRGLQLLFYSVGIGQISSEVPQNLSASRPQDRQFILSSKKLLLSDSGFYLCAWSVSGLAGYNEQFFGPGTRLTVL.

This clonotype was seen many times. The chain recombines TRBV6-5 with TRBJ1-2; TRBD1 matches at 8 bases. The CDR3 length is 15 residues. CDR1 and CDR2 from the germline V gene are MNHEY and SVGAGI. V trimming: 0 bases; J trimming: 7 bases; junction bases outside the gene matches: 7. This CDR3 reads CASSYSRVTGVGYTF. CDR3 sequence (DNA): TGTGCCAGCAGTTACTCGAGGGTGACAGGGGTTGGCTACACCTTC.

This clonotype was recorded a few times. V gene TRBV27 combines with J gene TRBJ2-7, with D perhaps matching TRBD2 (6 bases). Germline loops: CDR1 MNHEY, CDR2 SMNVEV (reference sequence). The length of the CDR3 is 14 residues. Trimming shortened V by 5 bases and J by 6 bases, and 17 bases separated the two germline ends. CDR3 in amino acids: CASSTQPSVGEQYF. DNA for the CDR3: TGTGCCAGCAGTACACAACCTAGCGTTGGCGAGCAGTACTTC.

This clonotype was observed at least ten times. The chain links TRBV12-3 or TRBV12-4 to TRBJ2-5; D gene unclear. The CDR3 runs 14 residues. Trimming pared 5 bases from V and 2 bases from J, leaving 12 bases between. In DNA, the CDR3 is TGTGCCAGCAGTCGAATACCCTCACAAGAGACCCAGTACTTC. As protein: CASSRIPSQETQYF.

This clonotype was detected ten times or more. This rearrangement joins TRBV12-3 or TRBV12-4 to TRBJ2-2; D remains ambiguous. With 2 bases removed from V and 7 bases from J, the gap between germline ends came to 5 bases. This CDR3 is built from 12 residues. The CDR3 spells CASSLTRGELFF. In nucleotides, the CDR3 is TGTGCCAGCAGTTTAACTCGCGGGGAGCTGTTTTTT.

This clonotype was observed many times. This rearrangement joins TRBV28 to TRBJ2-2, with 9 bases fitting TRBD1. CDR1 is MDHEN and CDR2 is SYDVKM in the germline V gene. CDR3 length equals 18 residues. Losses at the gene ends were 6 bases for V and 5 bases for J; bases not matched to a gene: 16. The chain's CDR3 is CASSPLGPGQGLTGELFF. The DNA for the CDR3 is TGTGCCAGCAGCCCCTTAGGACCGGGACAGGGTCTAACCGGGGAGCTGTTTTTT.

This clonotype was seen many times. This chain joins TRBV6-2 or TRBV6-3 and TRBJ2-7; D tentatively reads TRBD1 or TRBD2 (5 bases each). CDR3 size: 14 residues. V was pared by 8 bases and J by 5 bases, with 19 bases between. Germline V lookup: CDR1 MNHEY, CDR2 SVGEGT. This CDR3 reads CASARGQGAHEQYF. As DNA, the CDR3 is TGTGCCAGCGCACGCGGGCAGGGAGCCCACGAGCAGTACTTC.

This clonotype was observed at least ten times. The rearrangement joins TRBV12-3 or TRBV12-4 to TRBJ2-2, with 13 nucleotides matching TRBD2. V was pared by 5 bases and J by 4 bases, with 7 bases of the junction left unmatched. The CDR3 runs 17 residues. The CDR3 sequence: CASSTGLAGDLTGELFF. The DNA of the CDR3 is TGTGCCAGCAGTACAGGACTAGCGGGAGATCTCACCGGGGAGCTGTTTTTT.

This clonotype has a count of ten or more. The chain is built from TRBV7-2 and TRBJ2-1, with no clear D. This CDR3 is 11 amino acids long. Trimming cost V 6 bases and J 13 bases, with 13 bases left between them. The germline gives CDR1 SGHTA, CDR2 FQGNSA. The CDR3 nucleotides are TGTGCCAGCAGTTCTATCGGTAGACAGTTCTTC. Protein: CASSSIGRQFF.

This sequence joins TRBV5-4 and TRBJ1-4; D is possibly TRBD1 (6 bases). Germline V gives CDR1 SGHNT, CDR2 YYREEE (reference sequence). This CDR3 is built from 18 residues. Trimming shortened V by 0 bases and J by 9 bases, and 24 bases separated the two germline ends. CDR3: CASSLAGLESDSPQKLFF. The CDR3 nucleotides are TGTGCCAGCAGCTTGGCCGGTCTGGAGTCGGACAGTCCCCAAAAACTGTTTTTT.

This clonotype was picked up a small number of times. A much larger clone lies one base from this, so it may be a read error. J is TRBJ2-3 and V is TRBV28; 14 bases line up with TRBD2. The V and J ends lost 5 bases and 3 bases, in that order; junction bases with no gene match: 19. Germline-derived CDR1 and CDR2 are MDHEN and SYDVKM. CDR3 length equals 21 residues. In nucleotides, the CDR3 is TGTGCCAGCAGTGACCGTCGACTAGCGGGAGGGCTCGGAACAATAACAGATACGCAGTATTTT. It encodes CASSDRRLAGGLGTITDTQYF.

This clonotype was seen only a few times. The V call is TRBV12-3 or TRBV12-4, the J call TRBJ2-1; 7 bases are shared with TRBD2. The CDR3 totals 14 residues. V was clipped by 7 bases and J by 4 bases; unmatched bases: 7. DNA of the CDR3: TGTGCCAGCACCCCGGGGACTACTTACAATGAGCAGTTCTTC. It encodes CASTPGTTYNEQFF.

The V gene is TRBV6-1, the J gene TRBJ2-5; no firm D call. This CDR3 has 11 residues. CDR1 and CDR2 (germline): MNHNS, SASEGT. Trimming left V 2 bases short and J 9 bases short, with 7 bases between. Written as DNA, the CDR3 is TGTGCCAGCAGTGAACTTCAGGCCCAGTACTTC. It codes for CASSELQAQYF.

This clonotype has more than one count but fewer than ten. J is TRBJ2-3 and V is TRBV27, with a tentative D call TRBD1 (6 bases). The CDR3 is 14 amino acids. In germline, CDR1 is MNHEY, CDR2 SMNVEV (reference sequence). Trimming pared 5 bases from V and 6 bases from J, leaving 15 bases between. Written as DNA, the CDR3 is TGTGCCAGCAGTCCGCGGACAGCCCGGGATACGCAGTATTTT. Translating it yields CASSPRTARDTQYF.

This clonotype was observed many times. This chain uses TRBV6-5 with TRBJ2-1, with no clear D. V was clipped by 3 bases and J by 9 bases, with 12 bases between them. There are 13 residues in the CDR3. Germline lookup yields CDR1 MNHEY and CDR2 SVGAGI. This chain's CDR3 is CASSYIIKGEQFF. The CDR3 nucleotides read TGTGCCAGCAGTTATATCATTAAGGGTGAGCAGTTCTTC.

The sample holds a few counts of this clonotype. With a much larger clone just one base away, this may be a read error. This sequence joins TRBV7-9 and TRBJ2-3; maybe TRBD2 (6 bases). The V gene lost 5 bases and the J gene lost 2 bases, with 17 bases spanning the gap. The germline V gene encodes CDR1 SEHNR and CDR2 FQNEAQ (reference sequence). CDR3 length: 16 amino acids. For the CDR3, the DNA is TGTGCCAGCAGCAACCCTATGGCGGGGTCCACAGATACGCAGTATTTT. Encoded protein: CASSNPMAGSTDTQYF.

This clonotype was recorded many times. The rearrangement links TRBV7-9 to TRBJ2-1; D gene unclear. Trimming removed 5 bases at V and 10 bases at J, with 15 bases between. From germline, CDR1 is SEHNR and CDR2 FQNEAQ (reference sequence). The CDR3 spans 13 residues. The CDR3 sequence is CASSPGPLGEQFF. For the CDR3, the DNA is TGTGCCAGCAGCCCGGGCCCCCTGGGCGAGCAGTTCTTC.